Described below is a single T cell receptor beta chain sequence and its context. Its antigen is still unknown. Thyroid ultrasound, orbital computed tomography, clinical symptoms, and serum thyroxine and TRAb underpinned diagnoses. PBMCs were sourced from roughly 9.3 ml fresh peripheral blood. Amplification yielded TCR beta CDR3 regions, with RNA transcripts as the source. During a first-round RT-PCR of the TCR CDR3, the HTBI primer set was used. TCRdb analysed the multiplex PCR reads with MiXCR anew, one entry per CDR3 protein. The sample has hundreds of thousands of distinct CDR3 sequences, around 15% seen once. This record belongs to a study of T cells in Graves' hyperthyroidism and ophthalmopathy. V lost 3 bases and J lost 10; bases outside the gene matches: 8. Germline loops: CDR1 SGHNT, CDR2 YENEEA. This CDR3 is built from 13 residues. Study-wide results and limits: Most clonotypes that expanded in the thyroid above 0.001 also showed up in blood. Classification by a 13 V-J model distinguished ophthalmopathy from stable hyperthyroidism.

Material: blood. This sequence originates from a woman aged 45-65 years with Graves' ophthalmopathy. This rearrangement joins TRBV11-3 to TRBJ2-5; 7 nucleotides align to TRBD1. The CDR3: CASSFPDRLNQYF. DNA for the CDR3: TGTGCCAGCAGCTTCCCGGACAGGCTCAACCAGTACTTC.